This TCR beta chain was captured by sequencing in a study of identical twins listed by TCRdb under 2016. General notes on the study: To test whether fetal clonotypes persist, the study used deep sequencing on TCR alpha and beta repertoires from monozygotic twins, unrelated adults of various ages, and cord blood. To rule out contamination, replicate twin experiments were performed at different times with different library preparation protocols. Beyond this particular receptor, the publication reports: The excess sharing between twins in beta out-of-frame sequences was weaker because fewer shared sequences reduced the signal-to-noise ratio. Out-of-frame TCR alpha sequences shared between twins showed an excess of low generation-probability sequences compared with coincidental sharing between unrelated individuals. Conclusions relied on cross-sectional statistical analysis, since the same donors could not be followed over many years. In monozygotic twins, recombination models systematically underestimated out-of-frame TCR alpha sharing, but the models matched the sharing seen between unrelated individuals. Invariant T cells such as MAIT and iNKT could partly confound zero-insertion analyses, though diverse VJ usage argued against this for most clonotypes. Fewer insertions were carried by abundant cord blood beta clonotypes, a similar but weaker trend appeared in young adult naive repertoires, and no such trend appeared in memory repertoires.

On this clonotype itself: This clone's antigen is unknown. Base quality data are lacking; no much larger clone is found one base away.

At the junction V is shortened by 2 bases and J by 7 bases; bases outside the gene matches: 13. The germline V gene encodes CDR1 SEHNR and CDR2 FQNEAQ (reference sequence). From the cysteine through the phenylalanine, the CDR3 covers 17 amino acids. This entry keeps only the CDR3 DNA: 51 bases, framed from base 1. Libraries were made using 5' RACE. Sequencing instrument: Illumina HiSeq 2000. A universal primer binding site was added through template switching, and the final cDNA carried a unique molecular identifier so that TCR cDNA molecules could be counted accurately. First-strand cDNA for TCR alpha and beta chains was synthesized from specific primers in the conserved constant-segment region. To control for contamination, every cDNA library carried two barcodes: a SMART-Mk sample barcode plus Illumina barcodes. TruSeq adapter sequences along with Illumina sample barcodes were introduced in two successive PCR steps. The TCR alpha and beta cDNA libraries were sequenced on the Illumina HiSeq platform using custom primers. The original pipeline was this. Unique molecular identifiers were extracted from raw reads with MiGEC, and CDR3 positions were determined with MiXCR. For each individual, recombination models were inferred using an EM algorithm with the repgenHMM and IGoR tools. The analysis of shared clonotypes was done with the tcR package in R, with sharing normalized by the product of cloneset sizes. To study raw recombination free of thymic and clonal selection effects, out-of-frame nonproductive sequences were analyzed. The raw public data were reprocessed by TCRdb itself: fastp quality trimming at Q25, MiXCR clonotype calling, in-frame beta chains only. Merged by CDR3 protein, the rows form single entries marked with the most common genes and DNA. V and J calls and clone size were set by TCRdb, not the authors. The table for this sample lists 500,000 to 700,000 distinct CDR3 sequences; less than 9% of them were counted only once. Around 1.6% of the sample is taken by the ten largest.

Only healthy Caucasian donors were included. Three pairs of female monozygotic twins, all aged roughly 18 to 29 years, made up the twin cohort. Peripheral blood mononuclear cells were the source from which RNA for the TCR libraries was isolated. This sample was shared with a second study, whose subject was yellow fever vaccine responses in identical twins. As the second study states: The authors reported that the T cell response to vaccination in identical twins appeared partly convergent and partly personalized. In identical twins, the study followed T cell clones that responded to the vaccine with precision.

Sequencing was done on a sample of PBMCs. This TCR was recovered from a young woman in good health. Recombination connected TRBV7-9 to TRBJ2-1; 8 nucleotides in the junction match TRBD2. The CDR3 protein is CASSLRHGTSPPNEQFF. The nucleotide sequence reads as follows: TGTGCCAGCAGCTTACGCCATGGGACTAGTCCTCCTAATGAGCAGTTCTTC.